The 11 T cell receptor beta chains reported below all come from one sample, sequenced in a study of OX40 agonist ivuxolimab in advanced cancers. The protocol was immunoSEQ multiplex PCR, while the TCRdb copy is restricted to in-frame clones and leaves out a portion. Of about 73,000 clones in the sample, under 95% were seen once. The material was CD4+ or CD8+ T cells sorted from blood, obtained in a trial of the OX40 agonist ivuxolimab. All receptors come from an adult with an advanced solid tumor such as melanoma, head and neck, liver or kidney cancer.

In DNA, the CDR3 is TGCAGCGTTCCGGGCGGGCCCACAGATACGCAGTATTTT. It encodes CSVPGGPTDTQYF. The gene calls are TRBV29-1 and TRBJ2-3; tentative D call: TRBD2 (5 bases). The germline V gene has CDR1 SQVTM and CDR2 ANQGSEA. The CDR3 runs to 13 residues. Trimming stripped 5 bases from V and 2 bases from J, with 11 bases between.

The CDR3 DNA sequence: TGTGCCAGCACGCCACACGGGTTGGGGATGGAAACGGCAACTAATGAAAAACTGTTTTTT. Its translation: CASTPHGLGMETATNEKLFF. This chain uses TRBV18 with TRBJ1-4, with no clear D. Germline assignment: CDR1 KGHSH and CDR2 LQKENI. This CDR3 is built from 20 residues. Trimming cost V 8 bases and J 0 bases, with 28 bases left between them.

The chain is built from TRBV4-1 and TRBJ2-2; TRBD1 agrees at 7 bases. The J segment lost 6 bases and the V segment lost 7 bases, leaving 11 bases of the junction unmatched. Germline values: CDR1 MGHRA, CDR2 YSYEKL. The CDR3 is made up of 15 amino acids. CDR3 in amino acids: CASNPLQGDPGELFF. CDR3 coding DNA: TGCGCCAGCAACCCCCTCCAGGGGGACCCCGGGGAGCTGTTTTTT.

This chain uses TRBV11-2 with TRBJ2-2; maybe TRBD1 (6 bases). V lost 6 bases and J 0 bases, leaving 8 bases between the germline ends. Germline values: CDR1 SGHAT, CDR2 FQNNGV. The CDR3 loop spans 14 amino acids. CDR3 nucleotide sequence: TGTGCCAGCAGGTGGACAGCGAACACCGGGGAGCTGTTTTTT. Protein sequence: CASRWTANTGELFF.

The chain employs TRBV27 and TRBJ2-1; 7 bases agree with TRBD2. Germline-derived CDR1 and CDR2 are MNHEY and SMNVEV (reference sequence). The V gene end was trimmed by 2 bases and the J gene end by 10 bases; junction bases not matched to a gene: 5. This CDR3 comprises 13 residues. The CDR3 DNA reads as TGTGCCAGCAGTTTAGGAGGCGGGAGCGAGCAGTTCTTC. It yields the protein CASSLGGGSEQFF.

The chain links TRBV7-9 to TRBJ1-4; D is uncertain. Germline CDR1 reads SEHNR; CDR2 reads FQNEAQ (reference sequence). The CDR3 consists of 11 residues. Between the trimmed V and J ends, which lost 5 bases and 8 bases, there was a span of 6 bases. In nucleotides, the CDR3 is TGTGCCAGCAGCATGGGGGAAAAACTGTTTTTT. Translating it yields CASSMGEKLFF.

This chain joins TRBV7-2 and TRBJ1-4; maybe TRBD1 (5 bases). Germline CDR1 SGHTA, CDR2 FQGNSA. V lost 6 bases and J lost 11, with 19 bases in between. The CDR3 loop spans 14 amino acids. The CDR3 bases are TGTGCCAGCAGTGGGGGAGCACCTTCCCAGAAACTGTTTTTT. It encodes CASSGGAPSQKLFF.

This chain connects TRBV6-6 to TRBJ2-5; D is perhaps TRBD1 or TRBD2 (5 bases each). The CDR3 is made up of 15 amino acids. Germline V lookup: CDR1 MNHNY, CDR2 SVGAGI (reference sequence). Trimming cost V 2 bases and J 3 bases, with 13 bases left between them. The CDR3 DNA sequence: TGTGCCAGCAGTTACGTCAGGGAGAGAGAAGAGACCCAGTACTTC. It codes for CASSYVREREETQYF.

This sequence joins TRBV27 and TRBJ2-2, with 10 bases that match TRBD2. The V and J ends lost 3 bases and 7 bases, in that order; junction bases with no gene match: 5. The CDR3 runs to 15 residues. The germline V gene has CDR1 MNHEY and CDR2 SMNVEV (reference sequence). The CDR3 DNA reads TGTGCCAGCAGTTTTCTAGCGGGGGTTCACGGGGAGCTGTTTTTT. Translating it yields CASSFLAGVHGELFF.

This clone has only one observation. The chain links TRBV30 to TRBJ1-2; D is ambiguous. CDR1 and CDR2 from the germline V gene are GTSNPN and SVGIG (reference sequence). Trimming cost V 3 bases and J 4 bases, with 12 bases left between them. This CDR3 has 13 amino acids. CDR3 DNA sequence: TGTGCCTGGAGCGTAGGTGACGGCTATGGCTACACCTTC. Protein: CAWSVGDGYGYTF. The variable domain in full, with the rest retrieved from reference TRBV30 and TRBJ1-2, is SQTIHQWPATLVQPVGSPLSLECTVEGTSNPNLYWYRQAAGRGLQLLFYSVGIGQISSEVPQNLSASRPQDRQFILSSKKLLLSDSGFYLCAWSVGDGYGYTFGSGTRLTVV.

This rearrangement joins TRBV4-1 to TRBJ1-5; 7 bases agree with TRBD1. Germline V gives CDR1 MGHRA, CDR2 YSYEKL. This CDR3 spans 17 amino acids. Unmatched junction bases numbered 8, after V lost 1 base and J lost 2 bases. This chain's CDR3 is CASSQVPPGGGNQPQHF. The CDR3 DNA is TGCGCCAGCAGCCAAGTGCCCCCAGGGGGAGGCAATCAGCCCCAGCATTTT.